This T cell receptor (beta chain) was identified during a study of T cell responses to AZD1222 COVID-19 vaccine. Generated by immunoSEQ multiplex PCR, the TCRdb table keeps only in-frame clones and is missing some. The sample consists of around 180,000 clones, about 94% of them appearing once. The CDR3 totals 13 residues. Germline loops: CDR1 SGHDT, CDR2 YYEEEE. Trimming removed 4 bases from V and 6 bases from J, with 14 bases in between. The chain carries TRBV5-6 and TRBJ2-7, with D possibly matching TRBD1 (6 bases). Source: peripheral blood, taken on day 0 of AZD1222 vaccination. The TCR was taken from an adult in good health. The CDR3 loop reads CASSLPQGSEQYF. The CDR3 nucleotides are TGTGCCAGCAGCCTGCCCCAGGGGAGCGAGCAGTACTTC.